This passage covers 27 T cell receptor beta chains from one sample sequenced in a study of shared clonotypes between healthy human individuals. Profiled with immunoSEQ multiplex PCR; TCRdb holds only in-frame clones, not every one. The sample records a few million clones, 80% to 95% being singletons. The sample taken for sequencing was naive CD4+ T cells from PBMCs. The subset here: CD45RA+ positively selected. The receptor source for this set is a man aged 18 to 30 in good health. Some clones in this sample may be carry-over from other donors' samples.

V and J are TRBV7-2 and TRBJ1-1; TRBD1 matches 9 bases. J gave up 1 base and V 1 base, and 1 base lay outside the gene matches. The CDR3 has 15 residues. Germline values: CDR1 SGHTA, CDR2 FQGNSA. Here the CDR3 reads CASSLVGQGNTEAFF. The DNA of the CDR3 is TGTGCCAGCAGCTTAGTGGGACAGGGGAACACTGAAGCTTTCTTT.

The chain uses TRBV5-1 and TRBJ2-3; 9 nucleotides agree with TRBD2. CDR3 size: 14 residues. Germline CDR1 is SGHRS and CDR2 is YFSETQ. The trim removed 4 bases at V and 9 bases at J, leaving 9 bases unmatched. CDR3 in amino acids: CASSVVAGADTQYF. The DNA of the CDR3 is TGCGCCAGCAGCGTGGTAGCGGGAGCGGACACGCAGTATTTT.

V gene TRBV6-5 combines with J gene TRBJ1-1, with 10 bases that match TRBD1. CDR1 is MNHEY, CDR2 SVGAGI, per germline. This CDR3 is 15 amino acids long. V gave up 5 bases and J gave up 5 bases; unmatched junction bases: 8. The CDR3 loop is CASSQDRGRLTEAFF. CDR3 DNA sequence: TGTGCCAGCAGTCAAGACAGGGGGCGATTGACTGAAGCTTTCTTT.

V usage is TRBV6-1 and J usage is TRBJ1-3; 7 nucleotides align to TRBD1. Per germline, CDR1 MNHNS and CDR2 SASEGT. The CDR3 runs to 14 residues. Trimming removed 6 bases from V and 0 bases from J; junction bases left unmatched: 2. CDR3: CASSGTASGNTIYF. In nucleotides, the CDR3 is TGTGCCAGCAGCGGGACAGCCTCTGGAAACACCATATATTTT.

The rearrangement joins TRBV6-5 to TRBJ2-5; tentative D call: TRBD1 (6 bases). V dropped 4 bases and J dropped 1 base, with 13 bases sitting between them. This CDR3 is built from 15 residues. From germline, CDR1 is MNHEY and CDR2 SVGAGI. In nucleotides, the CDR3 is TGTGCCAGCAGTTTTCGAGACAGGACCCAAGAGACCCAGTACTTC. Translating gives CASSFRDRTQETQYF.

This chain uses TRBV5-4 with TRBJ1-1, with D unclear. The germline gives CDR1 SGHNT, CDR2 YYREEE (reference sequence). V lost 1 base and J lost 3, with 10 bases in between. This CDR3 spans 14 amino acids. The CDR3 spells CASSLWGRHTEAFF. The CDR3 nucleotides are TGTGCCAGCAGCTTGTGGGGAAGACACACTGAAGCTTTCTTT.

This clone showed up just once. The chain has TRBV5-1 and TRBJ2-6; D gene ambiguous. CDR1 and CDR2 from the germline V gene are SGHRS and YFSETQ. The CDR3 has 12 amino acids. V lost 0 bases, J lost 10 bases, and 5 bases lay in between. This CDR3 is CASSLAWNVLTF. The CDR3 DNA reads TGCGCCAGCAGCTTGGCCTGGAACGTCCTGACTTTC. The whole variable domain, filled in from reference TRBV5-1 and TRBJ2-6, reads KAGVTQTPRYLIKTRGQQVTLSCSPISGHRSVSWYQQTPGQGLQFLFEYFSETQRNKGNFPGRFSGRQFSNSRSEMNVSTLELGDSALYLCASSLAWNVLTFGAGSRLTVL.

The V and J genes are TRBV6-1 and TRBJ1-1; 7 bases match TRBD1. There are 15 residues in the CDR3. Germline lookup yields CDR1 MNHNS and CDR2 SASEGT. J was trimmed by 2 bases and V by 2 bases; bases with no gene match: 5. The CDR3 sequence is CASSEQGGRNTEAFF. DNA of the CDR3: TGTGCCAGCAGTGAACAGGGGGGACGTAACACTGAAGCTTTCTTT.

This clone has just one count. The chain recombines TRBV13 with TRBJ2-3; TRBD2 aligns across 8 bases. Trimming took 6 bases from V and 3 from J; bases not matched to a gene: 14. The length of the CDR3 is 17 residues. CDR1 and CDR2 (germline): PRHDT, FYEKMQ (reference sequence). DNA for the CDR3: TGTGCCAGCAGGGCCCGAGGAGCGGGAGTTTTTACAGATACGCAGTATTTT. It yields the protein CASRARGAGVFTDTQYF.

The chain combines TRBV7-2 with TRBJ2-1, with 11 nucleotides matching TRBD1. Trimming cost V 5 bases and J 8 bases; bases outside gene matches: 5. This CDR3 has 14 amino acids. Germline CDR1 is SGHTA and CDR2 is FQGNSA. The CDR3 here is CASSPWTGGYEQFF. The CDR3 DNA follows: TGTGCCAGCAGCCCTTGGACAGGGGGCTATGAGCAGTTCTTC.

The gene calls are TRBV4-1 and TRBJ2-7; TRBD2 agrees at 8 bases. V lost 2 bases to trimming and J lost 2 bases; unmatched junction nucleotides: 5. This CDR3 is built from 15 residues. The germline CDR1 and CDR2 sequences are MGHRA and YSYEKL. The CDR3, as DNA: TGCGCCAGCAGCCAAATCGGACTAGCCCCCTACGAGCAGTACTTC. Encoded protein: CASSQIGLAPYEQYF.

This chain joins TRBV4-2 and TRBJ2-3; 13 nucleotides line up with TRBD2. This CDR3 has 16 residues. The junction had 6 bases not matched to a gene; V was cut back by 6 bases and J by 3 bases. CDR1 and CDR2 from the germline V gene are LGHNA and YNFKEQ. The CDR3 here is CASRSTSGRTTDTQYF. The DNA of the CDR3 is TGTGCCAGCAGGTCGACTAGCGGGAGGACGACAGATACGCAGTATTTT.

CDR3 DNA: TGTGCCAGCGCATTATGGGGGGAAGCTTCACCCCTCCACTTT. The encoded protein is CASALWGEASPLHF. The J gene is TRBJ1-6, the V gene TRBV5-6; D might be TRBD1 (5 bases). In germline, CDR1 is SGHDT, CDR2 YYEEEE. The CDR3 is made up of 14 amino acids. Trimming removed 7 bases from V and 9 bases from J, with 17 bases in between. The variable domain in full, completed from reference TRBV5-6 and TRBJ1-6, reads DAGVTQSPTHLIKTRGQQVTLRCSPKSGHDTVSWYQQALGQGPQFIFQYYEEEERQRGNFPDRFSGHQFPNYSSELNVNALLLGDSALYLCASALWGEASPLHFGNGTRLTVT.

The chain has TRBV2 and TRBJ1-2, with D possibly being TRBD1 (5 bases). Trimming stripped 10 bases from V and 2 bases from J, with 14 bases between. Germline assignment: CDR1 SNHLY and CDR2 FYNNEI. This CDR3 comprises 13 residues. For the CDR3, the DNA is TGTGCCATCAGCAGGGCTGAGAACTATGGCTACACCTTC. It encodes CAISRAENYGYTF.

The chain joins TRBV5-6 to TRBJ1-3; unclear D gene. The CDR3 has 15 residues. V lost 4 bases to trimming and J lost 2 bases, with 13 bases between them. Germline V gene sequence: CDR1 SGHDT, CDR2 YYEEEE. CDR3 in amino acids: CASSRRGGTGNTIYF. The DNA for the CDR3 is TGTGCCAGCAGCCGCCGGGGAGGTACTGGAAACACCATATATTTT.

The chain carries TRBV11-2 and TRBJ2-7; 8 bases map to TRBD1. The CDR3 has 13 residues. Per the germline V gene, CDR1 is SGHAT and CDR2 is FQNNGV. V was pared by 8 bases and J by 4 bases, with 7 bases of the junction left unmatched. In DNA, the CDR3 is TGTGCCAGCGGAGTCCAGGGGGCTTACGAGCAGTACTTC. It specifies CASGVQGAYEQYF.

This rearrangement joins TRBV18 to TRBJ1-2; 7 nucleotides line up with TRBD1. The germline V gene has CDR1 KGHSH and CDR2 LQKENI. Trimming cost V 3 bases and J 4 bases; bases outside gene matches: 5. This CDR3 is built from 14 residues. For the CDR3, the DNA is TGTGCCAGCTCACCCCAGGGGGTGCCCTATGGCTACACCTTC. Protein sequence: CASSPQGVPYGYTF.

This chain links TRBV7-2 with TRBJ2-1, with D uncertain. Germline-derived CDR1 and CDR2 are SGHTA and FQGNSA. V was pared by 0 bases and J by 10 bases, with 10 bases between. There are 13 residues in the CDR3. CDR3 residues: CASSLAVAREQFF. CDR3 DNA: TGTGCCAGCAGCTTAGCCGTAGCCCGGGAGCAGTTCTTC.

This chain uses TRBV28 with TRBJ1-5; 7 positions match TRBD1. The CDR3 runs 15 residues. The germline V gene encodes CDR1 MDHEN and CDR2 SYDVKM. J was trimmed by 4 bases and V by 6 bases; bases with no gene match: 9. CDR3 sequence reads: CASRISQTGNQPQHF. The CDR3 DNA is TGTGCCAGCAGAATAAGCCAGACAGGGAATCAGCCCCAGCATTTT.

CDR3 sequence: CASSEEGSGVMGQFF. The CDR3 DNA follows: TGTGCCAGCAGTGAAGAGGGCTCTGGGGTTATGGGGCAGTTCTTC. V is TRBV2 and J is TRBJ2-1; D is unresolved. This CDR3 spans 15 amino acids. CDR1 is SNHLY and CDR2 is FYNNEI in the germline V gene. V was trimmed by 1 base and J by 12 bases, leaving 19 bases between them.

The CDR3 DNA follows: TGTGCCAGCGGATCACAGTCTTACTATGGCTACACCTTC. Translation: CASGSQSYYGYTF. The chain is built from TRBV28 and TRBJ1-2, with D unresolved. The V end was cut by 8 bases, the J end by 3 bases, with 13 bases between. The CDR3 is 13 amino acids. Looked up from germline, CDR1 is MDHEN and CDR2 is SYDVKM.

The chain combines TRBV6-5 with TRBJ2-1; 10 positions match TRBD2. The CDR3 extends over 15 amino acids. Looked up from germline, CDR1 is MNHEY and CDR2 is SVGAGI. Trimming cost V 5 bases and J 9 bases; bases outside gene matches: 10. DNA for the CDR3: TGTGCCAGCAGTAACCTAGCGGGAGCTCGGACTGAGCAGTTCTTC. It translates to CASSNLAGARTEQFF.

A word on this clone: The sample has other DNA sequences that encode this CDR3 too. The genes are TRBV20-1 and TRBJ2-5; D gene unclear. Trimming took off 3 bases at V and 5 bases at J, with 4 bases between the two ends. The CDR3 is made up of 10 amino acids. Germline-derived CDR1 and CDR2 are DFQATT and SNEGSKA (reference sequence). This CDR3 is CSARGETQYF. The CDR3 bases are TGCAGTGCTAGGGGCGAGACCCAGTACTTC.

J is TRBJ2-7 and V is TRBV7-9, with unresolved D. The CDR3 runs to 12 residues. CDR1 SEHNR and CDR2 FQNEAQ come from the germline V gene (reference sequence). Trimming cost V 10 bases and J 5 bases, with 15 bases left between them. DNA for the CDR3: TGTGCCACCCAAGCCCAGTTTAACGAGCAGTACTTC. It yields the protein CATQAQFNEQYF. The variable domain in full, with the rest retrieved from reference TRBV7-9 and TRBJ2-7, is DTGVSQNPRHKITKRGQNVTFRCDPISEHNRLYWYRQTLGQGPEFLTYFQNEAQLEKSRLLSDRFSAERPKGSFSTLEIQRTEQGDSAMYLCATQAQFNEQYFGPGTRLTVT.

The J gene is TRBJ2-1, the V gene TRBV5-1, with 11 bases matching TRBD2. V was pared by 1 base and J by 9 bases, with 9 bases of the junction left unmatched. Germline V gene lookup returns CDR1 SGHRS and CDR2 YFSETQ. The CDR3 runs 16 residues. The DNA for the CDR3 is TGCGCCAGCAGCTTGTCCGGGACTAGCGGTGGGGCTGAGCAGTTCTTC. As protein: CASSLSGTSGGAEQFF.

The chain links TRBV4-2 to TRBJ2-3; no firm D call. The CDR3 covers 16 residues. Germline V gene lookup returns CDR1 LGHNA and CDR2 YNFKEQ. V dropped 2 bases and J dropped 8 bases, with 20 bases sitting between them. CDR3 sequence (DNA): TGTGCCAGCAGCCAAACATCCGCAGGTGCTCAAATTACGCAGTATTTT. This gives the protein CASSQTSAGAQITQYF.

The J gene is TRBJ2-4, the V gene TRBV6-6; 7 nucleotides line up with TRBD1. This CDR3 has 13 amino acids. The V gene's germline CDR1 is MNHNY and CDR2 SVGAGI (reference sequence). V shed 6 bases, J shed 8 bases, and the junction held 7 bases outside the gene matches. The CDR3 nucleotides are TGTGCCAGCAGACAGGGGATATGGGACATTCAGTACTTC. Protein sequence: CASRQGIWDIQYF.